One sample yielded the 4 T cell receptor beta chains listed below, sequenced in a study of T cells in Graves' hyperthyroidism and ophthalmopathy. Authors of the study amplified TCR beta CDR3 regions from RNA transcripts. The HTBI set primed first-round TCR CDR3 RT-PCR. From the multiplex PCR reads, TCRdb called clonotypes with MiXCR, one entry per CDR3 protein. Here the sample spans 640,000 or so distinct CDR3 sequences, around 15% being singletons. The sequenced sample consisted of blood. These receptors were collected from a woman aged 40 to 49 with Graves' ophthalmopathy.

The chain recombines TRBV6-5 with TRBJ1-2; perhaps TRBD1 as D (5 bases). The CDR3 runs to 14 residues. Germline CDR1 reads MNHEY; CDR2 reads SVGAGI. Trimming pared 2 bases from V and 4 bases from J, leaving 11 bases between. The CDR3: CASSYQRQSYGYTF. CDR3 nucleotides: TGTGCCAGCAGTTACCAACGACAGTCCTATGGCTACACCTTC.

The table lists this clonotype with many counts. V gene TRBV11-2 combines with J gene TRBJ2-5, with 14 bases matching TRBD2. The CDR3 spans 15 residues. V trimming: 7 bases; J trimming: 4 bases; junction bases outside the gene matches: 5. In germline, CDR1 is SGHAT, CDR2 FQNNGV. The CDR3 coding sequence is TGTGCCAGCACCCCGGGACTAGCGGGAGTAGAGACCCAGTACTTC. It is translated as CASTPGLAGVETQYF.

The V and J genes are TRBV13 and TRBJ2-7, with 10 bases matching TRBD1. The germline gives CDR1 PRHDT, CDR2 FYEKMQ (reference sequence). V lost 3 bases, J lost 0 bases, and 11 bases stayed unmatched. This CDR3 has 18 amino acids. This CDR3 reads CASSFWGTGDPSSYEQYF. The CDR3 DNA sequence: TGTGCCAGCAGCTTTTGGGGGACAGGGGACCCTTCCTCCTACGAGCAGTACTTC.

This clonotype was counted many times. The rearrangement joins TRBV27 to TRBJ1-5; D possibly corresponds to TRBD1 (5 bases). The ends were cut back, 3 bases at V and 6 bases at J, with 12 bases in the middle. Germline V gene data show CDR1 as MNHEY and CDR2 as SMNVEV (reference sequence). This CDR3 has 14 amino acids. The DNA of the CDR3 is TGTGCCAGCAGTTTGTGGGGGGGAGGTCAGCCCCAGCATTTT. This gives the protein CASSLWGGGQPQHF.